This T cell receptor (beta chain) is drawn from a study of blood T cell repertoires in COVID-19. Participant reports of clinical history set cohort assignment. Produced via immunoSEQ multiplex PCR; TCRdb's table is partial and in-frame only. The sample lists 350,000 or so clones; 88% were seen once. Sequenced material: PBMCs or T cells enriched from blood (not recorded which). The receptor comes from a woman aged 30 to 39 who had been exposed to COVID-19.

CDR3 DNA: TGTGCCTGGGACAGGGCTGGGGCCAACGTCCTGACTTTC. This sequence encodes CAWDRAGANVLTF. This chain connects TRBV30 to TRBJ2-6; 7 nucleotides agree with TRBD1. Looked up from germline, CDR1 is GTSNPN and CDR2 is SVGIG (reference sequence). The CDR3 loop spans 13 amino acids. J lost 2 bases, V lost 5 bases, and 0 bases had no gene match.